One sample yielded the 27 T cell receptor beta chains listed below, sequenced in a study of immune characterization of retroperitoneal liposarcoma. Each CDR3 protein is one row after TCRdb ran MiXCR on the PCR reads. Counted here are about 890 distinct CDR3 sequences, about 31% occurring once; the ten biggest clones make up around 18%. Sequences were obtained from tumor tissue. Receptor source: a male donor with retroperitoneal liposarcoma.

The table lists this clonotype with a few counts. This sequence joins TRBV6-6 and TRBJ2-1, with unresolved D. CDR3 length equals 13 residues. Germline values: CDR1 MNHNY, CDR2 SVGAGI (reference sequence). The V and J ends lost 6 bases and 10 bases respectively, with 16 bases between them. The CDR3 DNA follows: TGTGCCAGCAGACCCCATAGGACCTACGAGCAGTTCTTC. Amino acids: CASRPHRTYEQFF.

This rearrangement joins TRBV6-5 to TRBJ2-3; D may be TRBD2 (6 bases). This CDR3 has 14 amino acids. The ends were cut back, 2 bases at V and 3 bases at J, with 9 bases in the middle. Germline CDR1 MNHEY, CDR2 SVGAGI. Here the CDR3 reads CASSYGEVTDTQYF. CDR3 nucleotides: TGTGCCAGCAGTTACGGGGAGGTAACAGATACGCAGTATTTT.

The chain recombines TRBV7-2 with TRBJ2-1, with D unclear. Germline CDR1 SGHTA, CDR2 FQGNSA. V was trimmed by 5 bases and J by 9 bases, leaving 8 bases between them. The CDR3 is 11 amino acids. The DNA of the CDR3 is TGTGCCAGCAGCCCTATGAGTGAGCAGTTCTTC. As protein: CASSPMSEQFF.

The chain carries TRBV28 and TRBJ2-1, with D possibly being TRBD2 (5 bases). The germline V gene encodes CDR1 MDHEN and CDR2 SYDVKM. This CDR3 region has 10 residues. Trimming stripped 10 bases from V and 13 bases from J, with 14 bases between. The CDR3 coding sequence is TGTGCCATAAAAAGGGAGACCCAGTTCTTC. This codes for CAIKRETQFF.

The V call is TRBV11-3, the J call TRBJ2-1; tentatively, D is TRBD1 or TRBD2 (5 bases each). Trimming removed 1 base at V and 5 bases at J, with 12 bases between. Germline lookup yields CDR1 SGHNT and CDR2 YENEEA. This CDR3 comprises 15 residues. CDR3 nucleotide sequence: TGTGCCAGCAGCTTAGTTGGGCTGGGGGACAATGAGCAGTTCTTC. Translated: CASSLVGLGDNEQFF.

This clonotype is medium-sized by share. The chain recombines TRBV12-3 or TRBV12-4 with TRBJ2-4; unclear D gene. V shed 5 bases and J shed 13 bases, with 15 bases lying between them. The CDR3 has 12 amino acids. CDR3 in DNA: TGTGCCAGCAGTGCAAATTCAAATGAGCAGTACTTC. It is translated as CASSANSNEQYF.

The CDR3 DNA is TGTGCCAGCAGGCGAGGGGAGAACACTGAAGCTTTCTTT. It is translated as CASRRGENTEAFF. V usage is TRBV6-1 and J usage is TRBJ1-1, with D tentatively TRBD1 (5 bases). V was shortened by 6 bases and J by 1 base, with 9 bases between the two germline ends. From germline, CDR1 is MNHNS and CDR2 SASEGT. This CDR3 contains 13 residues.

The J gene is TRBJ1-1, the V gene TRBV6-5; D is possibly TRBD1 (6 bases). The CDR3 is 13 amino acids. V was clipped by 5 bases and J by 5 bases, with 12 bases between them. Germline V CDR1 and CDR2: MNHEY, SVGAGI. CDR3 amino acids: CASSQGGWTEAFF. The CDR3 bases are TGTGCCAGCAGTCAAGGGGGTTGGACTGAAGCTTTCTTT.

This clonotype rates as large. The chain recombines TRBV6-6 with TRBJ2-4; D may be TRBD1 (5 bases). With 0 bases removed from V and 13 bases from J, the gap between germline ends came to 16 bases. The CDR3 totals 14 residues. CDR1 and CDR2 from the germline V gene are MNHNY and SVGAGI (reference sequence). CDR3 sequence: CASSYSTVSFEQYF. The CDR3 DNA is TGTGCCAGCAGTTACTCGACAGTTAGCTTTGAGCAGTACTTC.

Sample share makes this clonotype large. This rearrangement joins TRBV25-1 to TRBJ2-3; D may be TRBD2 (5 bases). The CDR3 loop spans 17 amino acids. The germline V gene encodes CDR1 MGHDK and CDR2 SYGVNS. The V end lost 3 bases, the J end lost 0 bases, and 16 bases lay between the germline ends. The CDR3, as DNA: TGTGCCAGCAGTGAGGGTTATGTCGGGATGAGCACAGATACGCAGTATTTT. Translation gives CASSEGYVGMSTDTQYF.

By share, this clonotype counts as large. V is TRBV6-1 and J is TRBJ2-4, with D possibly matching TRBD2 (6 bases). Germline CDR1 and CDR2: MNHNS and SASEGT. V lost 0 bases and J lost 9, with 12 bases in between. The CDR3 consists of 14 residues. DNA of the CDR3: TGTGCCAGCAGTGAAGCAGTTCAGGGAGGCATTCAGTACTTC. It yields the protein CASSEAVQGGIQYF.

V and J are TRBV7-2 and TRBJ2-3; tentative D call: TRBD1 (6 bases). Germline CDR1 reads SGHTA; CDR2 reads FQGNSA. V lost 5 bases, J lost 6 bases, and 18 bases lay in between. The CDR3 extends over 15 amino acids. The CDR3 coding sequence is TGTGCCAGCAGCCACCTGGGAGAGAGGGGGGATACGCAGTATTTT. Its protein is CASSHLGERGDTQYF.

DNA of the CDR3: TGTGCCAGCGGCCCACAGGGGGGAGTTTGGAATGAGCAGTTCTTC. This translates into CASGPQGGVWNEQFF. The rearrangement uses TRBV7-2 and TRBJ2-1, with 8 bases identical to TRBD1. Germline loops: CDR1 SGHTA, CDR2 FQGNSA. CDR3 length equals 15 residues. V shed 8 bases and J 7 bases; nucleotides not matched to a gene: 13.

V is TRBV20-1 and J is TRBJ1-1; D not certain. CDR3 length: 14 amino acids. V shed 1 base and J shed 0 bases, with 9 bases lying between them. CDR1 DFQATT and CDR2 SNEGSKA come from the germline V gene (reference sequence). The CDR3, as DNA: TGCAGTGCTAGAGTAGCGGGAGTGAACACTGAAGCTTTCTTT. This translates into CSARVAGVNTEAFF.

This clonotype was seen more than once but under ten times. The J gene is TRBJ2-4, the V gene TRBV6-1, with TRBD2 matching 7 bases. The CDR3 covers 14 residues. J lost 0 bases, V lost 5 bases, and 1 base had no gene match. Germline CDR1 reads MNHNS; CDR2 reads SASEGT. CDR3 coding DNA: TGTGCCAGCAGTAGCGGGATAGCCAAAAACATTCAGTACTTC. This translates into CASSSGIAKNIQYF.

V gene TRBV7-2 combines with J gene TRBJ2-1, with 7 bases that match TRBD1. This CDR3 has 15 amino acids. Germline values: CDR1 SGHTA, CDR2 FQGNSA. Germline trimming cut 1 base from V and 13 bases from J; bases unmatched to any gene: 13. The CDR3 reads CASSLVRGLMETQFF. Here the CDR3 DNA reads TGTGCCAGCAGCTTAGTTAGGGGGCTAATGGAGACCCAGTTCTTC.

The gene calls are TRBV6-5 and TRBJ2-7; TRBD2 agrees at 14 bases. Germline V gene lookup returns CDR1 MNHEY and CDR2 SVGAGI. The ends lost 6 bases at V and 6 bases at J; junction bases unmatched: 16. The CDR3 totals 18 residues. In DNA, the CDR3 is TGTGCCAGCAGACGGGGACTAGCGGGAGTTCAATCAGAAGGCGAGCAGTACTTC. This translates into CASRRGLAGVQSEGEQYF.

The chain recombines TRBV6-5 with TRBJ2-4, with D possibly being TRBD2 (5 bases). The J call may be in error: the DNA end matches TRBJ2-7 better. This CDR3 has 15 amino acids. In germline, CDR1 is MNHEY, CDR2 SVGAGI. Here the CDR3 reads CASSYGGSISYEQYF. The CDR3 bases are TGTGCCAGCAGTTACGGAGGCAGCATCTCCTACGAGCAGTACTTC.

With regard to this clonotype: A much larger clone lies one base from this, so it may be a read error. The chain couples TRBV6-1 to TRBJ2-1, with 13 nucleotides matching TRBD2. The V segment lost 3 bases and the J segment 0 bases; nucleotides outside the gene matches: 8. Germline V lookup: CDR1 MNHNS, CDR2 SASEGT. The CDR3 is made up of 19 amino acids. The CDR3 here is CASSDPGLAGTYSYNEQFF. CDR3 DNA sequence: TGTGCCAGCAGTGACCCGGGACTAGCGGGGACTTACTCCTACAATGAGCAGTTCTTC.

This clonotype was seen a handful of times. The DNA of the CDR3 is TGTGCCAGCAGCTATGGGACAGAGAGAGAGACCCAGTACTTC. Protein product: CASSYGTERETQYF. J is TRBJ2-5 and V is TRBV12-3 or TRBV12-4; 7 bases are shared with TRBD1. The CDR3 contains 14 residues. J was trimmed by 4 bases and V by 6 bases; bases with no gene match: 8.

This clonotype was seen a handful of times. The chain couples TRBV6-1 to TRBJ1-2; D perhaps matches TRBD1 (5 bases). Trimming cost V 1 base and J 7 bases, with 10 bases left between them. CDR1 is MNHNS and CDR2 is SASEGT in the germline V gene. The CDR3 is 13 residues long. This CDR3 is CASSEGTRLGYTF. The CDR3 coding sequence is TGTGCCAGCAGTGAAGGGACACGACTTGGCTACACCTTC.

In this sample, this clonotype turned up a few times. The chain joins TRBV6-4 to TRBJ2-1; 10 bases match TRBD1. V was clipped by 5 bases and J by 6 bases; unmatched bases: 4. The CDR3 contains 14 residues. The V gene's germline CDR1 is MRHNA and CDR2 SNTAGT. CDR3 region: CASSSRTGGNEQFF. The CDR3 nucleotides are TGTGCCAGCAGTTCCCGGACAGGGGGCAATGAGCAGTTCTTC.

This clonotype was detected only a few times. The chain recombines TRBV11-2 with TRBJ1-2; no reliable D call. With 5 bases removed from V and 5 bases from J, the gap between germline ends came to 15 bases. The CDR3 spans 14 residues. Per germline, CDR1 SGHAT and CDR2 FQNNGV. The CDR3 bases are TGTGCCAGCAGCCCCCCCCCGGGCCTTTATGGCTACACCTTC. Residues: CASSPPPGLYGYTF.

This clonotype was seen more than once but under ten times. CDR3 sequence (DNA): TGCGCCAGCAGTGGGCCTCGACTAGCCACAGATACGCAGTATTTT. This sequence encodes CASSGPRLATDTQYF. J is TRBJ2-3 and V is TRBV10-2; 7 bases align to TRBD2. The CDR3 totals 15 residues. J lost 2 bases, V lost 4 bases, and 6 bases had no gene match. Germline V gene lookup returns CDR1 WSHSY and CDR2 SAAADI.

This clonotype was counted only a few times. The CDR3 bases are TGTGCCAGCAGTGATCAGTTGGAGCGGGATGAGCAGTTCTTC. Its protein is CASSDQLERDEQFF. The chain employs TRBV6-1 and TRBJ2-1; D is possibly TRBD2 (6 bases). Trimming removed 3 bases from V and 8 bases from J, with 14 bases in between. CDR1 and CDR2 (germline): MNHNS, SASEGT. The CDR3 is 14 amino acids.

Relative to its sample, this clonotype is large. The genes are TRBV6-1 and TRBJ2-6; 7 bases match TRBD1. Germline CDR1 MNHNS, CDR2 SASEGT. With 3 bases clipped from V and 0 bases from J, the junction kept 11 bases outside the gene matches. CDR3 size: 19 residues. The CDR3 region is CASSDVVGRGYSGANVLTF. The CDR3 DNA reads TGTGCCAGCAGTGATGTGGTCGGCAGGGGGTACTCTGGGGCCAACGTCCTGACTTTC.

This clonotype is medium-sized within its sample. The chain joins TRBV12-3 or TRBV12-4 to TRBJ2-6, with D unresolved. Trimming shortened V by 5 bases and J by 0 bases, and 8 bases separated the two germline ends. The CDR3 is 15 amino acids. Here the CDR3 reads CASSTISSGANVLTF. The DNA of the CDR3 is TGTGCCAGCAGTACCATATCCTCTGGGGCCAACGTCCTGACTTTC.